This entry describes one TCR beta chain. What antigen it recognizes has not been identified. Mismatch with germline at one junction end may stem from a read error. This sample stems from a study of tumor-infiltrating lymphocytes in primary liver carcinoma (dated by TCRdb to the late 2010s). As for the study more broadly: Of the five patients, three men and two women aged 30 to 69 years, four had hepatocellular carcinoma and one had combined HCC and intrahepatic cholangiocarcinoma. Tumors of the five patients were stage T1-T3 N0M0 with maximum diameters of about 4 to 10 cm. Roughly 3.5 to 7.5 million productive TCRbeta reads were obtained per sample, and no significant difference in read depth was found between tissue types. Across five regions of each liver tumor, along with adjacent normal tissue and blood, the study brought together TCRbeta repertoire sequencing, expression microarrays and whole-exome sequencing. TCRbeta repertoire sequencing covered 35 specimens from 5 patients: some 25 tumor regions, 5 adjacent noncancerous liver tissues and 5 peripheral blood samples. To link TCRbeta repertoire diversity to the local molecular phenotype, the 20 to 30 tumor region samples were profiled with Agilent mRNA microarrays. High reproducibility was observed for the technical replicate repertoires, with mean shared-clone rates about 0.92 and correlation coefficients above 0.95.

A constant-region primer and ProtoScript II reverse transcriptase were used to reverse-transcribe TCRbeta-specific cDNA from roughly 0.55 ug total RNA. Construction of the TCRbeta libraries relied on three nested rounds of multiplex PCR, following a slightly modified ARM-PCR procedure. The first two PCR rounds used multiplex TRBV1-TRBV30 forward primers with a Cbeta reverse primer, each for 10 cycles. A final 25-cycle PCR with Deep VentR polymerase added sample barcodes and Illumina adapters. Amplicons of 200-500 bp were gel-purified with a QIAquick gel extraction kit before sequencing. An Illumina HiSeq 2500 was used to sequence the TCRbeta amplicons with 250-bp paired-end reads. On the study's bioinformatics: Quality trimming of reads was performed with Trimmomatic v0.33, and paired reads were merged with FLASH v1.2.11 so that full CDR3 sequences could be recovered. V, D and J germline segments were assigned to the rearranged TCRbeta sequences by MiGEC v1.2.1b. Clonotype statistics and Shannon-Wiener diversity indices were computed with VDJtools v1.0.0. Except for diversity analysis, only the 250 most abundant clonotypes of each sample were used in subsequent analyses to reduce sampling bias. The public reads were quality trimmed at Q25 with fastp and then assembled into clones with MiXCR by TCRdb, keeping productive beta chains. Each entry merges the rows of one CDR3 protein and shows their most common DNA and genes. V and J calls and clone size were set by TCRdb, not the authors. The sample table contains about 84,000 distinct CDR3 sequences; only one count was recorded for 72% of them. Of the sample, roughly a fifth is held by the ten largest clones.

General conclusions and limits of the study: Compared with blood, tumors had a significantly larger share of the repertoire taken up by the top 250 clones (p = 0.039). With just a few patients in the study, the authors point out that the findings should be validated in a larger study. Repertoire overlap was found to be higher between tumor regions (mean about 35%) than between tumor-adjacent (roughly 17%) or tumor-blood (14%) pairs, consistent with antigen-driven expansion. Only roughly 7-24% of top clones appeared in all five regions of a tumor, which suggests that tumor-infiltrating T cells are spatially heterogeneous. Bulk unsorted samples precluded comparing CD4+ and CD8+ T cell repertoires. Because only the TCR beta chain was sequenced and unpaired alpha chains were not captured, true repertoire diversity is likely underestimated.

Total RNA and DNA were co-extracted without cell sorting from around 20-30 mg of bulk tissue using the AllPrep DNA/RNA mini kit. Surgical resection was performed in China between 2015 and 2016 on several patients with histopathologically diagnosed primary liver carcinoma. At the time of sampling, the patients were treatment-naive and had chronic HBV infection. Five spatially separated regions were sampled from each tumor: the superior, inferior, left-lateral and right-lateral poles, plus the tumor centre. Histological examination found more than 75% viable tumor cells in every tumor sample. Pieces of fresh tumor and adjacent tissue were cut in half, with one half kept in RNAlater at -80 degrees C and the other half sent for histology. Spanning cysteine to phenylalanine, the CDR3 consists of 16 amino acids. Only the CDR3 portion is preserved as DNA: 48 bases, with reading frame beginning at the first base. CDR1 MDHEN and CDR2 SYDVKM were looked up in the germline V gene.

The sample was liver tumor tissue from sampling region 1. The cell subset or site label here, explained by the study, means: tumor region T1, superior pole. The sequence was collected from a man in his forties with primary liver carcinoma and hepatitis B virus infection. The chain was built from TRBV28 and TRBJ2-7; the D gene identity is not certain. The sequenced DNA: TGTGCCAGCATTTCCCAAATGTTCTCCCGAGGATTCGAGCAGTATTTC. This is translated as CASISQMFSRGFEQYF.